These 9 T cell receptor beta chains share one sample of origin, sequenced in a study of T-cell memory formation after mild COVID-19. TCRdb re-called the 5' RACE reads with MiXCR, one entry per CDR3 protein. The sample lists approximately 480,000 distinct CDR3 sequences, 18% occurring once. Sequencing was done on a sample of PBMCs or a T cell subset sorted from them (not recorded which). The origin of the receptors is an adult woman who had mild COVID-19 (a few samples of this study predate the infection). Cell type and time point are not known.

The chain couples TRBV19 to TRBJ1-2, with D possibly matching TRBD1 (5 bases). The CDR3 consists of 13 residues. V lost 4 bases and J 8 bases, leaving 14 bases between the germline ends. CDR1 LNHDA and CDR2 SQIVND come from the germline V gene (reference sequence). The CDR3 loop is CASSRSVGAGYTF. In DNA, the CDR3 is TGTGCCAGTAGTAGGAGTGTCGGGGCCGGCTACACCTTC.

This clonotype was picked up many times. The V and J genes are TRBV6-2 or TRBV6-3 and TRBJ2-1; 8 bases agree with TRBD2. V was clipped by 4 bases and J by 3 bases; unmatched bases: 2. This CDR3 is built from 14 residues. Germline V gives CDR1 MNHEY, CDR2 SVGEGT. The CDR3 DNA follows: TGTGCCAGCAGTTTGCTAGCGGGCTACAATGAGCAGTTCTTC. Residues: CASSLLAGYNEQFF.

V gene TRBV29-1 combines with J gene TRBJ2-2; weak D call: TRBD1 (6 bases). This CDR3 spans 13 amino acids. Germline CDR1 is SQVTM and CDR2 is ANQGSEA. V was shortened by 7 bases and J by 2 bases, with 11 bases between the two germline ends. For the CDR3, the DNA is TGCAGCGCGACAGGAGATAACACCGGGGAGCTGTTTTTT. It is translated as CSATGDNTGELFF.

This clonotype has just a few counts. This sequence joins TRBV11-1 and TRBJ1-6; a possible D gene is TRBD1 (6 bases). From germline, CDR1 is SGHAT and CDR2 FQDESV (reference sequence). V dropped 5 bases and J dropped 14 bases, with 19 bases sitting between them. This CDR3 is built from 14 residues. The DNA for the CDR3 is TGTGCCAGCAGCCCCCTCAGCGGGCCAGGGGCCCTCCACTTT. It yields the protein CASSPLSGPGALHF.

The V and J genes are TRBV20-1 and TRBJ2-7; 9 bases fit TRBD1. Germline CDR1 DFQATT, CDR2 SNEGSKA (reference sequence). The J segment lost 2 bases and the V segment lost 3 bases, leaving 2 bases of the junction unmatched. This CDR3 is 13 amino acids long. DNA of the CDR3: TGCAGTGCTAGGACAGGGGGAACCTACGAGCAGTACTTC. It encodes CSARTGGTYEQYF.

The genes are TRBV5-1 and TRBJ1-2; D ambiguous. The CDR3 extends over 12 amino acids. Germline CDR1 reads SGHRS; CDR2 reads YFSETQ. Trimming shortened V by 3 bases and J by 6 bases, and 9 bases separated the two germline ends. In DNA form, the CDR3 reads TGCGCCAGCAGCTCCCATGGGGATGGCTACACCTTC. Amino acid sequence: CASSSHGDGYTF. Looking up the rest from reference TRBV5-1 and TRBJ1-2 gives the full variable domain: KAGVTQTPRYLIKTRGQQVTLSCSPISGHRSVSWYQQTPGQGLQFLFEYFSETQRNKGNFPGRFSGRQFSNSRSEMNVSTLELGDSALYLCASSSHGDGYTFGSGTRLTVV.

This clonotype was seen only a few times. The chain uses TRBV6-2 or TRBV6-3 and TRBJ2-7, with TRBD2 matching over 8 bases. Germline CDR1 MNHEY, CDR2 SVGEGT. V was pared by 10 bases and J by 2 bases, with 7 bases of the junction left unmatched. The CDR3 extends over 13 amino acids. CDR3 sequence: CATATSAAYEQYF. DNA of the CDR3: TGTGCCACCGCGACTAGCGCTGCCTACGAGCAGTACTTC.

The chain has TRBV7-9 and TRBJ2-1, with TRBD1 matching over 9 bases. The ends lost 5 bases at V and 7 bases at J; junction bases unmatched: 12. Germline-derived CDR1 and CDR2 are SEHNR and FQNEAQ (reference sequence). The CDR3 loop spans 16 amino acids. The CDR3 is CASSPRMGQGINEQFF. The CDR3 DNA follows: TGTGCCAGCAGCCCAAGGATGGGACAGGGTATAAATGAGCAGTTCTTC.

The table lists this clonotype with a few counts. CDR3 amino acids: CASSQDWGTGSEETQYF. CDR3 coding DNA: TGCGCCAGCAGCCAAGATTGGGGGACAGGCTCCGAAGAGACCCAGTACTTC. The chain recombines TRBV4-3 with TRBJ2-5; TRBD1 matches at 8 bases. Trimming removed 0 bases from V and 3 bases from J; junction bases left unmatched: 9. The CDR3 loop spans 17 amino acids. Germline values: CDR1 LGHNA, CDR2 YSLEER.